This T cell receptor (beta chain) was identified in a study of blood T cells in healthy people across ages (dated by TCRdb to the mid-2010s). Some background on the complete study: In model experiments, template switching captured about one uniquely barcoded TCR beta cDNA molecule for every two T cells. The study measured age-related changes in TCR beta repertoire diversity using deep sequencing normalized with unique cDNA molecular identifiers. The donors were split into four age groups: young (average approximately 16 years), middle-aged (about 40), aged (approximately 59) and long-lived (approximately 80). Donors of different ages were randomly distributed across sequencing lanes to avoid experimental bias. Using the same blood draw, the study looked at two additional independent replicas of 1 million unique cDNA reads for two donors, one aged 18 to 30 and the other aged 80 or older.

Results the study describes overall, beyond this receptor: As age increased, observed TCR beta diversity per million T cells dropped in a roughly linear way, and a significant reduction was already evident by age 40. Compared with the aged group, the long-lived group had more naive CD4+ T cells, fewer expanded clones and increased TCR diversity, suggesting age selection. Conclusive comparison of naive and antigen-experienced compartments was prevented by the profiling of bulk unsorted PBMCs. Total diversity estimates from one million sequenced T cells were considered lower bounds and underestimates. Because donor CMV infection status was unknown, age-related changes in expanded clonotypes were potentially confounded. There was a strong correlation between observed TCR beta diversity and the percentage of naive T cells measured by flow cytometry.

Receptors were amplified or captured by 5' RACE. The second PCR ran for roughly 7 to 11 cycles and used a J-beta primer mix along with a sample-barcoded 5' primer. Each TCR beta cDNA molecule received a unique molecular identifier from a template-switch 5' adaptor carrying 12 random nucleotides. Each sample yielded at least 3 million CDR3-containing paired-end reads. The Mint cDNA synthesis kit, primed by a TRBC-specific oligonucleotide, was used to synthesize first-strand cDNA from all RNA. All cDNA was treated with uracil-DNA glycosylase and then went through a first 18-cycle PCR with the universal primers M1SS and BC2_uni_R. In the authors' own workflow: Normalization of each sample was performed by random selection of 1 million high-quality reads, each carrying a distinct molecular identifier. Instead of being binned into consensus sequences, reads with shared molecular identifiers were discarded. CDR3 identification, clonotype clustering and error correction used MiTCR with a Q25 quality threshold and the strictest error-elimination algorithm. A nonparametric unseen species model with Euler transformation was used to estimate lower-bound total TCR beta diversity. The public reads were reprocessed in TCRdb via fastp at Q25 and MiXCR, keeping in-frame beta chains. Every CDR3 protein is listed once, alongside the most common genes and DNA of its rows. The authors' filters were not applied to this entry. Here the sample has fewer than 2 million distinct CDR3 sequences; about 39% occur a single time. The ten largest clones add up to roughly 23% of the sample.

The CDR3 sequence holds 17 residues, the cysteine and phenylalanine included. Only the CDR3 portion is preserved as DNA: 51 bases, with reading frame beginning at the first base. The germline V gene (reference sequence) yields SEHNR for CDR1 and FQNEAQ for CDR2. From V the trimming removes 7 bases and from J it removes 0 bases, while the gene matches leave 11 bases of the junction unaccounted for. The donors were roughly 39 Caucasian individuals from Russia, aged 6 to 90 years, who were systemically healthy. Ten milliliters of peripheral blood were drawn from each donor into EDTA-treated Vacutainer tubes. Ficoll-Paque density-gradient centrifugation was used to isolate PBMCs, with at least 7 million per sample. Total RNA, at least 5.5 micrograms per sample, was extracted from PBMCs with Trizol reagent. For every donor, an aliquot of PBMCs went through flow cytometry to measure the percentages of naive CD45RAhigh/CD27high T cells.

Notes on this clonotype: The antigen it binds to is not known. No much larger clone is present one base from it, and per-base qualities are unavailable.

The sequencing input was blood. The receptor was derived from a human donor in good health. Recombination linked TRBV7-9 to TRBJ2-2, with TRBD1 identical over 7 junction bases. The CDR3: CASNPSGTAANTGELFF. The DNA is as follows: TGTGCCAGCAACCCATCCGGGACAGCGGCGAACACCGGGGAGCTGTTTTTT.